This T cell receptor beta chain was identified in a study of T cells after somatic rescue of genetic block. Trimming took 4 bases from V and 3 from J, leaving 14 bases between them. The germline gives CDR1 GTSNPN, CDR2 SVGIG (reference sequence). The CDR3 spans 14 residues. The protocol was immunoSEQ multiplex PCR, while the TCRdb copy is restricted to in-frame clones and leaves out a portion. The data contain roughly 110,000 clones, around 90% of them singletons. This sequence joins TRBV30 and TRBJ2-3, with a tentative D call TRBD2 (5 bases). This clonotype was sampled from a woman aged 18-29 years. Sequenced material: peripheral blood mononuclear cells (PBMCs). For the CDR3, the DNA is TGTGCCTGGACCGCCCTGCTAGCTACAGATACGCAGTATTTT. It specifies CAWTALLATDTQYF.